This TCR beta chain was documented in a study of blood T cells in healthy people across ages. For the second PCR, which ran for roughly 6 to 12 cycles, a sample-barcoded 5' primer and a J-beta primer mix were used. MiXCR was run by TCRdb on the 5' RACE reads, yielding one entry per CDR3 protein. Among approximately 830,000 distinct CDR3 sequences listed, roughly 60% were seen once. Per the germline V gene, CDR1 is MNHEY and CDR2 is SVGAGI. CDR3 length equals 16 residues. The V segment lost 2 bases and the J segment 1 base; nucleotides outside the gene matches: 5. Those donating, healthy Caucasian individuals from Russia, were aged roughly 6 to 100.

This clonotype originated in a man between 25 and 39 years old in good health. The V call is TRBV6-5, the J call TRBJ2-3, with 8 nucleotides matching TRBD2. The sample consisted of blood. CDR3 nucleotide sequence: TGTGCCAGCAGTTACGATCAAGCGGGGGGCACAGATACGCAGTATTTT. Amino acid sequence: CASSYDQAGGTDTQYF.